Listed here is a single T cell receptor beta chain. This sample stems from a study of blood T cell repertoires in COVID-19. Study context: COVID-19 samples collected from the United States, Italy and Spain covered acute and convalescent phases. PBMCs, B-cell-depleted T cells, or T cells provided the cDNA or gDNA that made up the material.

In the authors' workflow: By means of reference gene primer amplification, nucleated cell counts were estimated. Repertoires were generated with immunoSEQ multiplex PCR, while TCRdb's copy carries only in-frame clones and drops some. V and J calls and clone size follow that table, whereas D and trimming were derived from the DNA. The sample shows a few hundred thousand clones, 65% to 90% of them seen only once. Enrolment of Seattle patients took place during active infection, and they were followed longitudinally. This clonotype originated in a woman in her seventies with COVID-19, enrolled during active disease. Sequenced material: peripheral blood.

CDR3: CAWSVRGTGAYEQYF. Here the CDR3 DNA reads TGTGCCTGGAGTGTACGTGGGACAGGTGCCTACGAGCAGTACTTC. The chain couples TRBV30 to TRBJ2-7, with 8 bases aligning to TRBD1. This CDR3 contains 15 residues. CDR1 is GTSNPN and CDR2 is SVGIG in the germline V gene (reference sequence). The V gene end was trimmed by 0 bases and the J gene end by 2 bases; junction bases not matched to a gene: 6.